Below are 2 T cell receptor beta chains sequenced from a single sample in a study of identical twins. TCRdb redid the calling of the 5' RACE reads with MiXCR, one entry per CDR3 protein. The table lists roughly 720,000 distinct CDR3 sequences, 15% to 20% of them singletons. The same sample was also used in a study of T cells expressing NK-cell markers.

Sequenced input: PBMCs. The receptors stem from a woman under 30 in good health.

This clonotype was recorded a few times. This chain links TRBV12-3 or TRBV12-4 with TRBJ2-1, with 15 bases matching TRBD2. V lost 7 bases to trimming and J lost 4 bases; unmatched junction nucleotides: 11. The CDR3 runs to 18 residues. CDR3: CASTPSGTSGRFYNEQFF. The DNA for the CDR3 is TGTGCCAGCACCCCGAGCGGGACTAGCGGGAGGTTTTACAATGAGCAGTTCTTC.

This clonotype was detected only a few times. This chain links TRBV5-1 with TRBJ2-7, with a weak D call TRBD2 (5 bases). Germline CDR1 is SGHRS and CDR2 is YFSETQ. This CDR3 spans 14 amino acids. V lost 0 bases and J 3 bases, leaving 10 bases between the germline ends. As DNA, the CDR3 is TGCGCCAGCAGCTTGGCCGGGGAAGACTACGAGCAGTACTTC. Encoded protein: CASSLAGEDYEQYF.